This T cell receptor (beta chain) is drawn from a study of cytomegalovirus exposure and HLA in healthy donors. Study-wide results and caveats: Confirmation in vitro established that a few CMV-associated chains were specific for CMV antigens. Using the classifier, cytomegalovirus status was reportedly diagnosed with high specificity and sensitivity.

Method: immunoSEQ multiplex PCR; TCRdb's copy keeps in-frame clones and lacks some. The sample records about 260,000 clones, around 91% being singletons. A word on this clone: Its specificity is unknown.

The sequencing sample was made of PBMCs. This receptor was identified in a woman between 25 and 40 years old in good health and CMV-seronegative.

The CDR3 is CASSQDLASTSYEQYF. In DNA, the CDR3 is TGCGCCAGCAGCCAAGATTTGGCTAGCACCTCCTACGAGCAGTACTTC. J is TRBJ2-7 and V is TRBV4-3; D is possibly TRBD2 (5 bases). The germline V gene has CDR1 LGHNA and CDR2 YSLEER. V was pared by 0 bases and J by 0 bases, with 12 bases between. CDR3 length: 16 amino acids.